This entry lists 24 T cell receptor beta chains sequenced from one sample in a study of cytomegalovirus exposure and HLA in healthy donors. The PCR was carried out with 60 Vbeta primers and 13 Jbeta primers. The protocol was immunoSEQ multiplex PCR, while the TCRdb copy is restricted to in-frame clones and leaves out a portion. The table has 55,000 to 80,000 clones, roughly 80% seen once. The specimen was PBMCs. These receptors were obtained from a woman aged 40 to 49 in good health and CMV-seropositive.

This chain connects TRBV18 to TRBJ2-7; TRBD2 matches at 8 bases. Losses at the gene ends were 1 base for V and 6 bases for J; bases not matched to a gene: 8. Germline CDR1 KGHSH, CDR2 LQKENI. The CDR3 has 15 residues. The CDR3 sequence is CASSPRSGGFSEQYF. The CDR3 DNA reads TGTGCCAGCTCACCACGAAGCGGGGGCTTCAGCGAGCAGTACTTC.

This chain connects TRBV5-1 to TRBJ1-1; D not certain. The V gene's germline CDR1 is SGHRS and CDR2 YFSETQ. V lost 0 bases and J 7 bases, leaving 13 bases between the germline ends. CDR3 length: 14 residues. CDR3 DNA sequence: TGCGCCAGCAGCTTGGATCAGGAAAGGTTTGAAGCTTTCTTT. This encodes CASSLDQERFEAFF.

The rearrangement uses TRBV2 and TRBJ2-3; TRBD2 matches 7 bases. CDR3 length equals 15 residues. Germline V lookup: CDR1 SNHLY, CDR2 FYNNEI. V lost 10 bases and J lost 0; bases outside the gene matches: 10. The CDR3: CATSPTSASTDTQYF. The CDR3, as DNA: TGTGCCACTTCCCCCACTAGCGCTAGCACAGATACGCAGTATTTT.

This clone was observed a handful of times. J is TRBJ2-3 and V is TRBV2; 9 bases align to TRBD2. Germline V gene lookup returns CDR1 SNHLY and CDR2 FYNNEI. The CDR3 has 16 residues. Losses at the gene ends were 2 bases for V and 6 bases for J; bases not matched to a gene: 9. For the CDR3, the DNA is TGTGCCAGCAGTGAATTTAGCGGGGGTACTTTCGATACGCAGTATTTT. It encodes CASSEFSGGTFDTQYF.

The chain couples TRBV6-5 to TRBJ1-6, with 10 bases identical to TRBD1. The V and J ends lost 11 bases and 6 bases, in that order; junction bases with no gene match: 7. Germline V lookup: CDR1 MNHEY, CDR2 SVGAGI. CDR3 length: 14 residues. This CDR3 reads CAASTGGLNSPLHF. The DNA of the CDR3 is TGTGCCGCCTCGACAGGGGGCCTTAATTCACCCCTCCACTTT.

This chain connects TRBV25-1 to TRBJ2-7; tentative D call: TRBD1 (6 bases). This CDR3 is built from 16 residues. Trimming took 1 base from V and 0 from J, leaving 13 bases between them. Germline CDR1 and CDR2: MGHDK and SYGVNS. Here the CDR3 DNA reads TGTGCCAGCAGTGAATTGGGGGCCGCAAGCTCCTACGAGCAGTACTTC. This gives the protein CASSELGAASSYEQYF.

This clone was picked up a small number of times. The rearrangement joins TRBV5-6 to TRBJ2-3; 7 bases map to TRBD2. The V segment lost 3 bases and the J segment 5 bases; nucleotides outside the gene matches: 9. The CDR3 length is 15 residues. From germline, CDR1 is SGHDT and CDR2 YYEEEE. The CDR3 region has the DNA TGTGCCAGCAGCTCGAGCGGGGCCGCCGTAGATACGCAGTATTTT. It yields the protein CASSSSGAAVDTQYF.

The chain carries TRBV5-6 and TRBJ1-4; the match to TRBD1 covers 10 bases. The CDR3 is made up of 17 amino acids. Germline CDR1 and CDR2: SGHDT and YYEEEE. V lost 4 bases and J lost 8; bases outside the gene matches: 14. The CDR3 here is CASSAGTGVGVKEKLFF. In DNA, the CDR3 is TGTGCCAGCAGCGCCGGGACAGGGGTTGGGGTTAAGGAAAAACTGTTTTTT. Using reference TRBV5-6 and TRBJ1-4 for the parts outside the CDR3, the full variable domain is DAGVTQSPTHLIKTRGQQVTLRCSPKSGHDTVSWYQQALGQGPQFIFQYYEEEERQRGNFPDRFSGHQFPNYSSELNVNALLLGDSALYLCASSAGTGVGVKEKLFFGSGTQLSVL.

This chain connects TRBV29-1 to TRBJ2-3; the D gene is possibly TRBD2 (6 bases). Trimming stripped 3 bases from V and 2 bases from J, with 9 bases between. Germline V gives CDR1 SQVTM, CDR2 ANQGSEA. The CDR3 runs to 13 residues. The chain's CDR3 is CSVEGGNTDTQYF. Here the CDR3 DNA reads TGCAGCGTTGAGGGGGGAAACACAGATACGCAGTATTTT.

This clone was recorded a few times. The CDR3 reads CASSSWGGKNTDTQYF. The DNA for the CDR3 is TGCGCCAGCAGCTCGTGGGGGGGCAAGAACACAGATACGCAGTATTTT. The V and J genes are TRBV5-1 and TRBJ2-3, with a tentative D call TRBD2 (7 bases). Germline lookup yields CDR1 SGHRS and CDR2 YFSETQ. Trimming pared 3 bases from V and 2 bases from J, leaving 16 bases between. The CDR3 has 16 residues.

V and J are TRBV19 and TRBJ2-1; 11 bases are a match to TRBD2. J lost 4 bases, V lost 5 bases, and 4 bases had no gene match. The CDR3 extends over 15 amino acids. Germline V CDR1 and CDR2: LNHDA, SQIVND (reference sequence). The CDR3, as DNA: TGTGCCAGTAGTGATAGCGGGGGGGCTTACAATGAGCAGTTCTTC. Amino acids: CASSDSGGAYNEQFF.

The CDR3 sequence: CASSLRVPGEKLFF. In DNA form, the CDR3 reads TGTGCCAGCAGCTTACGGGTCCCCGGGGAAAAACTGTTTTTT. The V call is TRBV7-2, the J call TRBJ1-4, with unresolved D. The CDR3 spans 14 residues. CDR1 is SGHTA and CDR2 is FQGNSA in the germline V gene. The V end was cut by 2 bases, the J end by 8 bases, with 12 bases between.

This clone was seen a handful of times. J is TRBJ2-2 and V is TRBV6-4; TRBD1 aligns across 8 bases. V dropped 4 bases and J dropped 4; count of bases not matched to a gene: 2. The CDR3 consists of 14 residues. Per the germline V gene, CDR1 is MRHNA and CDR2 is SNTAGT. The CDR3 protein is CASSVGQVTGELFF. CDR3 nucleotide sequence: TGTGCCAGCAGTGTGGGACAGGTCACCGGGGAGCTGTTTTTT.

The chain has TRBV7-8 and TRBJ1-1, with D uncertain. Germline CDR1 is SGHVS and CDR2 is FQNEAQ. The CDR3 is 14 amino acids. With 1 base removed from V and 4 bases from J, the gap between germline ends came to 10 bases. The CDR3: CASSLVPGVTEAFF. The CDR3 nucleotides read TGTGCCAGCAGCTTAGTCCCCGGGGTCACTGAAGCTTTCTTT.

This clone was picked up one time. The CDR3 bases are TGCGCCAGCAGCCAAACCGGGACAGGGAAGAGTAGAGCTTTCTTT. As protein: CASSQTGTGKSRAFF. The chain combines TRBV4-3 with TRBJ1-1; 9 bases agree with TRBD1. CDR3 length: 15 residues. Germline trimming cut 2 bases from V and 10 bases from J; bases unmatched to any gene: 11. The V gene's germline CDR1 is LGHNA and CDR2 YSLEER.

This clone was seen a handful of times. The chain joins TRBV2 to TRBJ1-3; a weak D match, TRBD1 (6 bases). The CDR3 contains 14 residues. Germline CDR1 is SNHLY and CDR2 is FYNNEI. V was pared by 6 bases and J by 2 bases, with 11 bases between. The CDR3 spells CASRGGTTGNTIYF. The CDR3 bases are TGTGCCAGCAGGGGGGGGACAACTGGAAACACCATATATTTT.

The J gene is TRBJ1-3, the V gene TRBV5-4, with TRBD1 matching over 12 bases. Per the germline V gene, CDR1 is SGHNT and CDR2 is YYREEE (reference sequence). After removal of 2 bases from V and 0 bases from J, the junction contained 3 bases not matched to a gene. The CDR3 is 17 amino acids. The CDR3 is CASSLGTGGFSGNTIYF. The CDR3 coding sequence is TGTGCCAGCAGCTTAGGGACAGGGGGCTTCTCTGGAAACACCATATATTTT.

The chain couples TRBV11-2 to TRBJ2-5, with 8 bases that match TRBD1. The CDR3 has 16 amino acids. The germline V gene has CDR1 SGHAT and CDR2 FQNNGV. With V trimmed by 5 bases and J by 5 bases, 13 bases remained unmatched. The CDR3 protein is CASSHGAGGSGETQYF. The CDR3 bases are TGTGCCAGCAGCCACGGGGCAGGGGGCTCCGGGGAGACCCAGTACTTC.

The CDR3 here is CASSSGLVAQYF. The CDR3 DNA reads as TGTGCCAGCAGTTCCGGACTAGTTGCGCAGTACTTC. V is TRBV6-6 and J is TRBJ2-7, with 7 nucleotides matching TRBD2. Germline lookup yields CDR1 MNHNY and CDR2 SVGAGI (reference sequence). V lost 4 bases, J lost 9 bases, and 6 bases stayed unmatched. The CDR3 sequence is 12 residues long.

In this sample, this clone turned up once. The rearrangement links TRBV5-1 to TRBJ1-4; unclear D gene. V lost 4 bases to trimming and J lost 3 bases, with 10 bases between them. Germline CDR1 and CDR2: SGHRS and YFSETQ. The CDR3 covers 14 residues. In DNA, the CDR3 is TGCGCCAGCAGCCCCGGGAGTTCTAATGAAAAACTGTTTTTT. Its translation: CASSPGSSNEKLFF.

There are a few counts of this clone. The chain couples TRBV2 to TRBJ2-7; D may be TRBD1 (5 bases). From germline, CDR1 is SNHLY and CDR2 FYNNEI. Trimming shortened V by 3 bases and J by 2 bases, and 8 bases separated the two germline ends. The CDR3 is 13 amino acids. The CDR3 region is CASSDRVPYEQYF. The CDR3 DNA is TGTGCCAGCAGTGACAGGGTCCCCTACGAGCAGTACTTC.

In this sample, this clone turned up once. V usage is TRBV4-2 and J usage is TRBJ1-4; no firm D call. Germline V gene data show CDR1 as LGHNA and CDR2 as YNFKEQ. Trimming pared 0 bases from V and 8 bases from J, leaving 22 bases between. The CDR3 is 18 amino acids. The CDR3 DNA reads TGTGCCAGCAGCCAAGATATAGATGCCAACCAAAAAGAGGAAAAACTGTTTTTT. As protein: CASSQDIDANQKEEKLFF.

CDR3 loop: CASSFAMLEQYF. The CDR3 DNA sequence: TGTGCCAGCAGCTTCGCTATGCTCGAGCAGTACTTC. This rearrangement joins TRBV11-2 to TRBJ2-7; the D is unclear. The CDR3 runs to 12 residues. The germline V and J ends were trimmed by 3 bases and 6 bases, with 9 bases remaining between them. Germline V gene sequence: CDR1 SGHAT, CDR2 FQNNGV.

The chain carries TRBV5-6 and TRBJ1-5; a possible D gene is TRBD1 (5 bases). Looked up from germline, CDR1 is SGHDT and CDR2 is YYEEEE. V lost 0 bases and J 0 bases, leaving 10 bases between the germline ends. The CDR3 spans 16 residues. The CDR3 DNA reads as TGTGCCAGCAGCTTGGGAGGGACTTATAGCAATCAGCCCCAGCATTTT. Its protein product is CASSLGGTYSNQPQHF.